This entry concerns a single TCR beta chain. TCRdb keeps only in-frame clones here, not all; method: immunoSEQ multiplex PCR. This sample has around 270,000 clones, with approximately 83% found just once. The sample belongs to a study of blood T cell repertoires in COVID-19. Recruits, aged roughly 18 to 95 years, lived in 24 US areas. In assigning cohorts, the study relied on participant-reported clinical history. Cohort 3 recovered donors had two negative PCRs, clearance, or symptom resolution. Germline loops: CDR1 MNHEY, CDR2 SVGAGI. The length of the CDR3 is 13 residues. The V and J ends lost 6 bases and 10 bases, in that order; junction bases with no gene match: 6.

The chain couples TRBV6-5 to TRBJ1-6, with TRBD1 matching 7 bases. Sequenced input: PBMCs or T cells enriched from blood (not recorded which). This clonotype was obtained from a young woman who had recovered from COVID-19. This CDR3 is CASRETGNSPLHF. The DNA for the CDR3 is TGTGCCAGCAGGGAGACAGGGAACTCACCCCTCCACTTT.